A single sample gave rise to the 6 T cell receptor beta chains below, sequenced in a study of early T cells in non-severe SARS-CoV-2 infection. TCRdb fed the 5' RACE reads into MiXCR, producing one record per CDR3 protein. The data show about 29,000 distinct CDR3 sequences, roughly 5% seen once. The sequenced sample consisted of whole blood. The receptors stem from an adult who was a healthcare worker with PCR-confirmed SARS-CoV-2 infection or an uninfected control (not recorded which).

This clonotype has a count of ten or more. This rearrangement joins TRBV10-2 to TRBJ1-2; 7 bases agree with TRBD1. Germline trimming cut 4 bases from V and 3 bases from J; bases unmatched to any gene: 2. Germline lookup yields CDR1 WSHSY and CDR2 SAAADI. The CDR3 runs to 13 residues. The CDR3 bases are TGCGCCAGCAGTGCTCAGGGGGACTATGGCTACACCTTC. Translated: CASSAQGDYGYTF.

The chain is built from TRBV2 and TRBJ1-6; D is possibly TRBD1 (6 bases). This CDR3 region has 13 residues. Germline lookup yields CDR1 SNHLY and CDR2 FYNNEI. For the CDR3, the DNA is TGTGCTGCTGGGGGCATAAGTAATTCACCCCTCCACTTT. Its translation: CAAGGISNSPLHF.

This clonotype has a count of ten or more. This rearrangement joins TRBV3-1 to TRBJ2-2; 9 bases agree with TRBD1. The CDR3 runs to 17 residues. The V gene end was trimmed by 4 bases and the J gene end by 6 bases; junction bases not matched to a gene: 12. Germline V lookup: CDR1 LGHDT, CDR2 YNNKEL (reference sequence). The CDR3 DNA sequence: TGTGCCAGCAGCCTTTCTTCCGGGACAGGGTGGTCCGGGGAGCTGTTTTTT. Residues: CASSLSSGTGWSGELFF.

This clonotype has only one observation. A read error may produce the germline difference seen at one junction end. The J gene is TRBJ1-2, the V gene TRBV7-2, with D unresolved. Germline lookup yields CDR1 SGHTA and CDR2 FQGNSA. The CDR3 covers 13 residues. CDR3 coding DNA: TGTGCCAGCAGCTTAGAGGCAAACTATGGCTACATCTTC. Its protein product is CASSLEANYGYIF.

This clonotype was seen a handful of times. The DNA for the CDR3 is TGCAGCGTTGAAGGGGAGGAACTTTTAGGGGGAAGGACTGAAGCTTTCTTT. Protein sequence: CSVEGEELLGGRTEAFF. The V call is TRBV29-1, the J call TRBJ1-1; D perhaps matches TRBD1 (6 bases). CDR1 and CDR2 from the germline V gene are SQVTM and ANQGSEA. The CDR3 extends over 17 amino acids. Deletions cut 1 base from V and 5 bases from J, with 23 bases between.

There are many counts of this clonotype. The chain couples TRBV9 to TRBJ2-3; D might be TRBD1 (6 bases). Germline V lookup: CDR1 SGDLS, CDR2 YYNGEE. The germline V and J ends were trimmed by 3 bases and 0 bases, with 14 bases remaining between them. This CDR3 comprises 16 residues. This CDR3 reads CASSESRQASTDTQYF. In DNA form, the CDR3 reads TGTGCCAGCAGCGAGAGCAGACAGGCTAGCACAGATACGCAGTATTTT.